The clone carrying this TCR beta chain has a handful of counts. Germline V gives CDR1 MNHEY, CDR2 SVGAGI. V was pared by 2 bases and J by 9 bases, with 12 bases of the junction left unmatched. This CDR3 comprises 16 residues. Template-switching 5'RACE yielded the TCR cDNA; a universal primer site and UMIs were added in the process. One entry per CDR3 protein, called by TCRdb with MiXCR from the 5' RACE reads. The sample consists of 75,000 to 100,000 distinct CDR3 sequences, about 8.8% of them appearing once. This record belongs to a study of T cells after yellow fever vaccination. Study at large: With SMART-Seq v4 Ultra Low Input, the fractions containing low cell numbers were prepared. General study results and limits: Post-booster samples contained most primary-vaccination clones (more than 95% CD4, 88% CD8). A faster peak, day 5 versus 15, was reached by the weaker secondary response.

The material was CD8+ T cells not binding an NS4B(214-222) dextramer, sorted from PBMCs, obtained about 2 weeks after the first yellow fever vaccination. The chain joins TRBV6-5 to TRBJ2-1; TRBD1 agrees at 8 bases. The sequence derives from a man aged 18 to 29 who received the YFV17D yellow fever vaccine. The CDR3 DNA sequence: TGTGCCAGCAGTTACCTAGGACAGGGCGGAACGAGTGAGCAGTTCTTC. It encodes CASSYLGQGGTSEQFF.